The 17 T cell receptor beta chains presented below share a single source sample, sequenced in a study of CXCR3-negative and CXCR3-positive naive CD8 T cells. 5' RACE with UMI labels generated the TRB cDNA libraries. TCRdb re-called the 5' RACE reads; every CDR3 protein appears as one record, without DNA. Recorded for this sample: some 150,000 distinct CDR3 sequences. Overall study results and limits: Naive CXCR3-positive cells had TRB CDR3s more hydrophobic than those of CXCR3-negative naive cells.

Antigen specificity for these receptors is unknown. The sequencing input was naive CXCR3+ CD8+ T cells from blood. Subset given: CD45RO-CCR7+CD27+CD95- naive CD8+ T cells expressing CXCR3 (TNR3+). The receptors stem from a human donor in good health. Some clones in this sample may be carry-over from other donors' samples.

This chain joins TRBV20-1 and TRBJ2-1; TCRdb gives TRBD2 as the D gene, but with no DNA this cannot be confirmed. This CDR3 is 11 amino acids long. From germline, CDR1 is DFQATT and CDR2 SNEGSKA (reference sequence). The CDR3 protein is CSARAADEQFF.

The rearrangement joins TRBV12-3 or TRBV12-4 to TRBJ2-5; there is no DNA to check the TCRdb D call of TRBD1. There are 16 residues in the CDR3. Here the CDR3 reads CASSFGQSPIQETQYF.

The chain combines TRBV4-1 with TRBJ1-6; TCRdb returns TRBD1, unconfirmable since there is no DNA. The germline CDR1 and CDR2 sequences are MGHRA and YSYEKL. This CDR3 contains 18 residues. The CDR3 reads CASSQDLSPGSYNSPLHF.

V usage is TRBV4-2 and J usage is TRBJ1-2; TCRdb indicates TRBD1, and absent DNA this call remains unverified. Germline V CDR1 and CDR2: LGHNA, YNFKEQ. This CDR3 is 15 amino acids long. The CDR3 region is CASSQEGTGNYGYTF.

The V gene is TRBV29-1, the J gene TRBJ1-1; the D call of TRBD1 rests on TCRdb alone, since no DNA is present to check it. Germline V CDR1 and CDR2: SQVTM, ANQGSEA. CDR3 length equals 12 residues. CDR3 sequence reads: CSVPSPNTEAFF.

The chain links TRBV20-1 to TRBJ2-7; the TCRdb D gene call, TRBD2, has no DNA to confirm it. Germline lookup yields CDR1 DFQATT and CDR2 SNEGSKA (reference sequence). This CDR3 is 14 amino acids long. CDR3 loop: CSAYLAGEAYEQYF.

The CDR3 sequence: CASSLQGPGNTIYF. The chain joins TRBV25-1 to TRBJ1-3; TCRdb's assignment of TRBD1 cannot be checked, as there is no DNA. Germline CDR1 MGHDK, CDR2 SYGVNS. This CDR3 is built from 14 residues.

The chain joins TRBV7-3 to TRBJ2-1; TCRdb selects TRBD2, and the lack of DNA leaves this call unchecked. CDR3 length: 15 residues. Germline V gene sequence: CDR1 SGHTA, CDR2 FQGTGA. The chain's CDR3 is CASSSGTSGSAEQFF.

The rearrangement joins TRBV27 to TRBJ1-5; TCRdb's D call of TRBD1 is untestable without DNA. Germline loops: CDR1 MNHEY, CDR2 SMNVEV (reference sequence). The CDR3 runs 17 residues. This CDR3 is CASSSRDGGYSNQPQHF.

This chain uses TRBV11-1 with TRBJ2-1; TCRdb's D call of TRBD1 is untestable without DNA. Germline lookup yields CDR1 SGHAT and CDR2 FQDESV (reference sequence). The CDR3 is made up of 16 amino acids. The CDR3 spells CASSLVPGSSYNEQFF. Using reference TRBV11-1 and TRBJ2-1 for the parts outside the CDR3, the full variable domain is EAEVAQSPRYKITEKSQAVAFWCDPISGHATLYWYRQILGQGPELLVQFQDESVVDDSQLPKDRFSAERLKGVDSTLKIQPAELGDSAMYLCASSLVPGSSYNEQFFGPGTRLTVL.

The chain links TRBV7-6 to TRBJ2-7; TCRdb calls TRBD1, which cannot be checked without DNA. The CDR3 extends over 15 amino acids. From germline, CDR1 is SGHVS and CDR2 FNYEAQ. The CDR3 is CASSSSDGQGYEQYF.

The V gene is TRBV12-3 or TRBV12-4, the J gene TRBJ2-6; lacking DNA, the TRBD2 call made by TCRdb goes unchecked. This CDR3 region has 17 residues. This CDR3 reads CASSPRAFPSGANVLTF.

This chain uses TRBV7-9 with TRBJ2-7; TCRdb proposes TRBD1, but this gene call is untestable without DNA. Germline V lookup: CDR1 SEHNR, CDR2 FQNEAQ (reference sequence). The CDR3 has 15 residues. CDR3 sequence reads: CASSLSPRGYYEQYF.

The chain is built from TRBV23-1 and TRBJ2-3; there is no DNA to check the TCRdb D call of TRBD1. TRBV23-1 is reported as an ORF; its role is uncertain. There are 16 residues in the CDR3. The CDR3 here is CASSPGLRSFPDTQYF.

V is TRBV28 and J is TRBJ2-1; the D call of TRBD1 rests on TCRdb alone, since no DNA is present to check it. The CDR3 contains 14 residues. Germline CDR1 and CDR2: MDHEN and SYDVKM. The CDR3 region is CASNPLSGGDEQFF.

The rearrangement links TRBV6-6 to TRBJ2-5; TCRdb's assignment of TRBD2 cannot be checked, as there is no DNA. Looked up from germline, CDR1 is MNHNY and CDR2 is SVGAGI (reference sequence). The CDR3 spans 14 residues. The chain's CDR3 is CASRDLQRGETQYF.

The CDR3 protein is CASSFRSTGANVLTF. V is TRBV5-4 and J is TRBJ2-6. The germline V gene has CDR1 SGHNT and CDR2 YYREEE (reference sequence). This CDR3 comprises 15 residues.